A selection of T cell receptor beta chains follows, all from one sample in a study of T cells in tuberculosis. Measured with immunoSEQ multiplex PCR; TCRdb has only the in-frame clones, and not every one. This sample has 30,000 to 35,000 clones, with roughly 93% found just once. Here the sequenced sample was PBMCs, taken at tuberculosis diagnosis. These receptors came from an adult with tuberculosis. Both conserved end residues are part of each CDR3. A D gene is named only where the DNA matches it firmly.

V	D	J	CDR3
TRBV9	TRBD1	TRBJ2-7	CASSVTGAYEQYF
TRBV27	.	TRBJ2-4	CASSDPQGPRNIQYF
TRBV5-6	.	TRBJ2-2	CASSLSSSGELFF
TRBV21-1	.	TRBJ1-5	CASSKGEVKPRDRGNQPQHF
TRBV6-1	.	TRBJ2-7	CASSLYEQYF
TRBV5-1	TRBD1	TRBJ2-2	CASSWTDRGTGELFF
TRBV5-1	TRBD1	TRBJ2-7	CASFPGQGPYEQYF
TRBV2	.	TRBJ2-7	CASSPGAANEQYF
TRBV30	.	TRBJ2-4	CAWSVTRVVSPLAKNIQYF
TRBV6-1	TRBD1	TRBJ1-6	CASRPGQAINSPLHF